Below, 27 T cell receptor beta chains from the same sample are listed, as sequenced in a study of graft-versus-host responses after intestinal transplantation. Data came from immunoSEQ multiplex PCR; TCRdb stores just in-frame clones and leaves some out. The sample lists tens of thousands of clones, around 93% seen once, with 0.65% to 0.75% in the top ten. This sample comprised PBMCs, obtained 98 days after intestinal transplantation. The source of these receptors is a human patient who received an intestinal transplant, so some T cells may come from the graft donor.

This clone was counted a single time. V gene TRBV4-1 combines with J gene TRBJ2-7; 8 bases line up with TRBD2. This CDR3 comprises 16 residues. The V segment lost 0 bases and the J segment 5 bases; nucleotides outside the gene matches: 9. Germline CDR1 and CDR2: MGHRA and YSYEKL. The CDR3 region is CASSQEDSGVRDEQYF. The CDR3 bases are TGCGCCAGCAGCCAAGAGGATAGCGGGGTTAGGGACGAGCAGTACTTC.

This chain uses TRBV21-1 with TRBJ2-6; the D segment call TRBD1 is taken from the table without a DNA check. TRBV21-1 is a pseudogene locus. The CDR3 is made up of 17 amino acids. The CDR3 nucleotides are TGTGCCAGCAGCACAAACGCCCCTGGCCCTGGGGCCAACGTCCTGACTTTC. Encoded protein: CASSTNAPGPGANVLTF.

This clone showed up just once. This chain uses TRBV6-5 with TRBJ1-5; D is undetermined. The CDR3 runs to 11 residues. The V gene lost 5 bases and the J gene lost 10 bases, with 9 bases spanning the gap. CDR1 MNHEY and CDR2 SVGAGI come from the germline V gene. CDR3 sequence (DNA): TGTGCCAGCAGTGACTGGGGACCCCAGCATTTT. Its protein product is CASSDWGPQHF.

The rearrangement uses TRBV28 and TRBJ1-3; weak D call: TRBD1 (5 bases). The CDR3 is 15 amino acids. V lost 4 bases, J lost 3 bases, and 13 bases lay in between. Germline CDR1 and CDR2: MDHEN and SYDVKM. This CDR3 reads CASSSGAQGGNTIYF. The CDR3 bases are TGTGCCAGCAGTTCCGGGGCCCAAGGTGGAAACACCATATATTTT.

CDR3 bases: TGTGCCAGCAGCTTGGATCTCAAGGTCTGGGAGCTGTTTTTT. This translates into CASSLDLKVWELFF. The J gene is TRBJ2-2, the V gene TRBV5-4, with D hard to call. The CDR3 consists of 14 residues. Germline V CDR1 and CDR2: SGHNT, YYREEE (reference sequence). The V and J ends lost 0 bases and 9 bases respectively, with 12 bases between them.

This chain joins TRBV7-8 and TRBJ1-5; D ambiguous. CDR3 length: 15 amino acids. Trimming took 1 base from V and 7 from J, leaving 14 bases between them. The germline gives CDR1 SGHVS, CDR2 FQNEAQ. The CDR3 is CASSLVVRDGQPQHF. The DNA for the CDR3 is TGTGCCAGCAGCTTAGTAGTCCGAGACGGCCAGCCCCAGCATTTT.

V and J are TRBV7-2 and TRBJ2-7, with 10 bases fitting TRBD2. J was trimmed by 0 bases and V by 5 bases; bases with no gene match: 4. CDR1 and CDR2 from the germline V gene are SGHTA and FQGNSA. The CDR3 extends over 15 amino acids. In DNA form, the CDR3 reads TGTGCCAGCAGCCGTCAGCGGGAGGGCTCCTACGAGCAGTACTTC. This gives the protein CASSRQREGSYEQYF.

The gene calls are TRBV28 and TRBJ2-3; D is unclear. Germline V gives CDR1 MDHEN, CDR2 SYDVKM. The CDR3 loop spans 15 amino acids. Trimming removed 3 bases from V and 4 bases from J, with 14 bases in between. The CDR3 DNA is TGTGCCAGCAGTTTCTCTTGGTTCGCGGCAGATACGCAGTATTTT. Its translation: CASSFSWFAADTQYF.

The J gene is TRBJ2-3, the V gene TRBV6-4, with 11 bases matching TRBD2. The CDR3 covers 15 residues. Germline V lookup: CDR1 MRHNA, CDR2 SNTAGT. With 3 bases clipped from V and 1 base from J, the junction kept 0 bases outside the gene matches. This CDR3 reads CASSETSGGTDTQYF. The DNA of the CDR3 is TGTGCCAGCAGTGAGACTAGCGGGGGCACAGATACGCAGTATTTT.

This chain connects TRBV12-5 to TRBJ1-3; possible D gene TRBD1, 5 bases. Per germline, CDR1 LGHNT and CDR2 FRNRAP. The CDR3 contains 18 residues. Deletions cut 5 bases from V and 5 bases from J, with 25 bases between. DNA of the CDR3: TGTGCTAGTGGTCACGCCGGGACGGATCCGATCAAGAGAAACACCATATATTTT. Amino acids: CASGHAGTDPIKRNTIYF.

The chain recombines TRBV7-9 with TRBJ2-6, with D unresolved. The V gene's germline CDR1 is SEHNR and CDR2 FQNEAQ (reference sequence). V was shortened by 5 bases and J by 0 bases, with 8 bases between the two germline ends. CDR3 length: 15 residues. The CDR3 here is CASSQEASGANVLTF. The CDR3 DNA follows: TGTGCCAGCAGCCAAGAAGCCTCTGGGGCCAACGTCCTGACTTTC.

The chain uses TRBV6-5 and TRBJ1-2; 8 positions match TRBD1. Looked up from germline, CDR1 is MNHEY and CDR2 is SVGAGI. J lost 7 bases, V lost 6 bases, and 4 bases had no gene match. There are 12 residues in the CDR3. CDR3 sequence: CASSRQGSGYTF. CDR3 sequence (DNA): TGTGCCAGCAGCCGACAGGGGTCTGGCTACACCTTC.

The rearrangement links TRBV5-4 to TRBJ2-2, with 12 nucleotides matching TRBD2. Trimming took 5 bases from V and 6 from J; bases not matched to a gene: 8. Germline V gene lookup returns CDR1 SGHNT and CDR2 YYREEE (reference sequence). CDR3 length: 16 amino acids. The CDR3 DNA is TGTGCCAGCAGTCCAGCTAGCGGGGGGGCATCCGGGGAGCTGTTTTTT. This encodes CASSPASGGASGELFF. Supplemented by reference TRBV5-4 and TRBJ2-2, the full variable domain reads ETGVTQSPTHLIKTRGQQVTLRCSSQSGHNTVSWYQQALGQGPQFIFQYYREEENGRGNFPPRFSGLQFPNYSSELNVNALELDDSALYLCASSPASGGASGELFFGEGSRLTVL.

The V and J genes are TRBV2 and TRBJ1-5, with no clear D. The germline gives CDR1 SNHLY, CDR2 FYNNEI. Deletions cut 7 bases from V and 0 bases from J, with 7 bases between. CDR3 size: 13 residues. CDR3 nucleotide sequence: TGTGCCAGCAACAGAGATAGCAATCAGCCCCAGCATTTT. It translates to CASNRDSNQPQHF.

The gene calls are TRBV29-1 and TRBJ2-3; D gene uncertain. Germline CDR1 SQVTM, CDR2 ANQGSEA. The CDR3 has 12 residues. V was shortened by 6 bases and J by 0 bases, with 7 bases between the two germline ends. CDR3 residues: CSVGGSTDTQYF. The CDR3 DNA reads TGCAGCGTAGGCGGTAGCACAGATACGCAGTATTTT.

The CDR3 DNA reads TGTGCCAGCAGTCGACAGACCTACAATGAGCAGTTCTTC. Its translation: CASSRQTYNEQFF. The gene calls are TRBV7-2 and TRBJ2-1; a possible D gene is TRBD1 (5 bases). Deletions cut 6 bases from V and 2 bases from J, with 8 bases between. The length of the CDR3 is 13 residues. The V gene's germline CDR1 is SGHTA and CDR2 FQGNSA.

The V call is TRBV5-1, the J call TRBJ2-3, with TRBD2 identical over 11 bases. Germline V CDR1 and CDR2: SGHRS, YFSETQ. V gave up 0 bases and J gave up 4 bases; unmatched junction bases: 10. This CDR3 region has 18 residues. The CDR3 nucleotides read TGCGCCAGCAGCTTGGCCGGGCTAGCGGGGGGTGGCGCAGATACGCAGTATTTT. Its protein product is CASSLAGLAGGGADTQYF.

This chain links TRBV6-1 with TRBJ1-1, with TRBD1 matching over 7 bases. The CDR3 covers 14 residues. Unmatched junction bases numbered 4, after V lost 3 bases and J lost 3 bases. The germline V gene encodes CDR1 MNHNS and CDR2 SASEGT. This CDR3 is CASSDLGQHTEAFF. The CDR3 DNA is TGTGCCAGCAGTGACCTGGGACAGCACACTGAAGCTTTCTTT.

This clone was seen more than once but under ten times. The chain is built from TRBV5-1 and TRBJ1-2; the match to TRBD1 covers 8 bases. The J segment lost 5 bases and the V segment lost 4 bases, leaving 10 bases of the junction unmatched. Germline loops: CDR1 SGHRS, CDR2 YFSETQ. The CDR3 covers 15 residues. The CDR3 bases are TGCGCCAGCAGCGAGGGACAGGCACTTGAGTATGGCTACACCTTC. Amino acid sequence: CASSEGQALEYGYTF.

The chain joins TRBV19 to TRBJ2-5, with TRBD2 matching 11 bases. V shed 6 bases, J shed 5 bases, and the junction held 8 bases outside the gene matches. CDR3 length: 15 residues. Germline CDR1 LNHDA, CDR2 SQIVND (reference sequence). The CDR3 here is CASRLTSGRIETQYF. The CDR3 DNA reads TGTGCCAGTAGGCTTACTAGCGGGAGAATTGAGACCCAGTACTTC.

V gene TRBV30 combines with J gene TRBJ2-3, with unresolved D. Germline CDR1 GTSNPN, CDR2 SVGIG (reference sequence). Trimming removed 1 base from V and 1 base from J, with 9 bases in between. The CDR3 sequence is 14 residues long. CDR3 in amino acids: CAWSAGRGTDTQYF. The CDR3 coding sequence is TGTGCCTGGAGTGCCGGGCGTGGCACAGATACGCAGTATTTT.

Comments on this clone: One end of the junction varies from germline; a read error may be responsible. The rearrangement links TRBV4-3 to TRBJ2-1; D call uncertain. Germline-derived CDR1 and CDR2 are LGHNA and YSLEER. This CDR3 is built from 13 residues. CDR3 nucleotide sequence: TGCGCCAGCAGCCAGAACCTCTACGATGAGCAGTTCTTC. Its translation is CASSQNLYDEQFF.

This chain links TRBV2 with TRBJ2-7, with 16 bases matching TRBD2. The CDR3 consists of 16 residues. Trimming at V came to 11 bases and at J to 5 bases, leaving 12 bases not matched to a gene. The V gene's germline CDR1 is SNHLY and CDR2 FYNNEI. The chain's CDR3 is CAARGTSGRAPHEQYF. CDR3 nucleotide sequence: TGTGCCGCAAGGGGGACTAGCGGGAGGGCCCCCCACGAGCAGTACTTC.

The chain uses TRBV6-1 and TRBJ1-5; D call uncertain. Trimming left V 4 bases short and J 5 bases short, with 12 bases between. Germline loops: CDR1 MNHNS, CDR2 SASEGT. This CDR3 is built from 14 residues. CDR3 bases: TGTGCCAGCAGTGTAAAAGGAGGATATCAGCCCCAGCATTTT. Translated, it gives CASSVKGGYQPQHF.

V is TRBV6-5 and J is TRBJ1-2; 9 positions agree with TRBD1. The CDR3 extends over 14 amino acids. CDR1 is MNHEY and CDR2 is SVGAGI in the germline V gene. With 6 bases clipped from V and 4 bases from J, the junction kept 6 bases outside the gene matches. The CDR3 region is CASSRDRVAYGYTF. CDR3 DNA sequence: TGTGCCAGCAGCCGGGACAGGGTTGCCTATGGCTACACCTTC.

The chain carries TRBV7-9 and TRBJ1-6, with 7 positions matching TRBD1. The CDR3 loop spans 16 amino acids. J gave up 0 bases and V 8 bases, and 7 bases lay outside the gene matches. Germline V gene lookup returns CDR1 SEHNR and CDR2 FQNEAQ (reference sequence). CDR3: CASGSQGSSYNSPLHF. DNA of the CDR3: TGTGCCAGCGGGTCACAGGGGAGCTCCTATAATTCACCCCTCCACTTT.

The chain has TRBV7-2 and TRBJ2-1; the D is unclear. The CDR3 length is 14 residues. CDR1 and CDR2 from the germline V gene are SGHTA and FQGNSA. V was cut by 1 base and J by 5 bases, with 9 bases left in between. The CDR3 region has the DNA TGTGCCAGCAGCTTAGGAAACTACCACAATGAGCAGTTCTTC. This gives the protein CASSLGNYHNEQFF.